Listed below are T cell receptor beta chains from one sample, sequenced in a study of blood T cell repertoires in COVID-19. Assay: immunoSEQ multiplex PCR; the TCRdb copy retains only in-frame clones and omits some. The sample records roughly 180,000 clones, about nine tenths being singletons. The sequenced sample was peripheral blood. These receptor sequences come from a woman in her 30s with acute or convalescent COVID-19. CDR3s include the opening cysteine and the closing phenylalanine or tryptophan. A D gene is named only where the DNA matches it firmly. For some rows the clone size is stated as once, few or many, or as a class when expanded; others skip it.

V,D,J,size,CDR3,DNA
TRBV5-6,TRBD2,TRBJ2-3,.,CASSLLAGAVDTQYF,TGTGCCAGCAGCTTACTAGCGGGAGCCGTGGATACGCAGTATTTT
TRBV5-6,TRBD1,TRBJ1-3,.,CASSLWDRPVAIYF,TGTGCCAGCAGCTTGTGGGACAGGCCGGTCGCCATATATTTT
TRBV3-1/TRBV3-2,TRBD2,TRBJ2-1,.,CASSQEGTSGAYNEQFF,TGTGCCAGCAGCCAAGAGGGGACTAGCGGAGCCTACAATGAGCAGTTCTTC
TRBV6-5,.,TRBJ2-5,.,CASSNPPSQYF,TGTGCCAGCAGTAACCCCCCTAGCCAGTACTTC
TRBV13,TRBD1,TRBJ1-1,.,CASSFGDRAGEAFF,TGTGCCAGCAGCTTTGGAGACAGGGCGGGAGAAGCTTTCTTT
TRBV5-1,TRBD1,TRBJ1-3,.,CASSLGTGDGNTIYF,TGCGCCAGCAGCTTAGGGACAGGGGACGGAAACACCATATATTTT
TRBV6-6,TRBD1,TRBJ1-1,few,CASRPQGLEAFF,TGTGCCAGCAGGCCACAGGGGCTTGAAGCTTTCTTT
TRBV28,.,TRBJ1-1,once,CASEKRLGQAFF,TGTGCCAGCGAAAAGAGGCTAGGCCAAGCTTTCTTT
TRBV5-1,.,TRBJ2-1,.,CASSLDAGPTYNEQFF,TGCGCCAGCAGCTTGGATGCGGGTCCTACCTACAATGAGCAGTTCTTC
TRBV10-1,.,TRBJ2-3,.,CASSESADTQYF,TGCGCCAGCAGTGAGTCCGCAGATACGCAGTATTTT
TRBV5-4,TRBD1,TRBJ1-2,.,CASGEIGQVMDGYTF,TGTGCCAGCGGCGAGATCGGACAGGTGATGGATGGCTACACCTTC
TRBV19,.,TRBJ2-1,.,CASSINSHNEQFF,TGTGCCAGTAGTATCAACTCTCACAATGAGCAGTTCTTC
TRBV5-1,.,TRBJ1-1,.,CASSFDTDSRAFF,TGCGCCAGCAGCTTTGATACGGACTCGAGGGCTTTCTTT
TRBV3-1/TRBV3-2,.,TRBJ2-2,.,CASSQSPRADTGELFF,TGTGCCAGCAGCCAAAGCCCGCGGGCCGACACCGGGGAGCTGTTTTTT
TRBV6-4,TRBD1,TRBJ2-2,.,CATRLTGGTGELFF,TGTGCCACCCGCCTGACAGGGGGCACCGGGGAGCTGTTTTTT
TRBV7-9,.,TRBJ1-2,once,CASSFSTSTGTTSGYTF,TGTGCCAGCAGCTTCTCGACCAGTACAGGTACAACTTCTGGCTACACCTTC
TRBV5-1,.,TRBJ2-5,.,CASSLALETQYF,TGCGCCAGCAGCTTGGCCCTCGAGACCCAGTACTTC
TRBV7-2,TRBD2,TRBJ2-2,.,CASSLGLAGDLNTGELFF,TGTGCCAGCAGTCTCGGACTAGCGGGAGACCTGAACACCGGGGAGCTGTTTTTT
TRBV7-9,.,TRBJ1-6,.,CASSSSTGYNSPLHF,TGTGCCAGCAGCTCGTCGACAGGATATAATTCACCCCTCCACTTT
TRBV28,TRBD1,TRBJ1-2,.,CASSILRGSYTF,TGTGCCAGCAGTATACTCAGGGGGAGCTACACCTTC
TRBV5-4,.,TRBJ2-1,.,CASSGGLEGNEQFF,TGTGCCAGCAGCGGGGGACTGGAGGGGAATGAGCAGTTCTTC
TRBV9,.,TRBJ1-4,.,CASSFRGGAELFF,TGTGCCAGCAGCTTCCGAGGGGGGGCGGAACTGTTTTTT
TRBV7-9,.,TRBJ2-7,.,CASSPPGNEQYF,TGTGCCAGCAGCCCCCCGGGGAACGAGCAGTACTTC
TRBV7-2,.,TRBJ1-1,few,CASSLERNTEAFF,TGTGCCAGCAGCTTAGAGAGGAACACTGAAGCTTTCTTT
TRBV9,.,TRBJ2-7,.,CASSVGAEGVYEQYF,TGTGCCAGCAGCGTAGGGGCCGAAGGGGTCTACGAGCAGTACTTC
TRBV28,TRBD2,TRBJ2-7,few,CASSPPGLAYEQYF,TGTGCCAGCAGTCCGCCGGGACTAGCCTACGAGCAGTACTTC
TRBV6-5,TRBD1,TRBJ1-1,.,CASSVGQVTEAFF,TGTGCCAGCAGCGTGGGACAGGTGACTGAAGCTTTCTTT
TRBV18,.,TRBJ1-1,.,CASSLGGNTEAFF,TGTGCCAGCTCCCTAGGAGGGAACACTGAAGCTTTCTTT
TRBV3-1/TRBV3-2,TRBD2,TRBJ2-1,once,CASSQGTSGRYEFF,TGTGCCAGCAGCCAAGGGACTAGCGGGAGATACGAGTTCTTC
TRBV4-2,.,TRBJ2-3,.,CASSQKGADTQYF,TGTGCCAGCAGCCAAAAGGGAGCAGATACGCAGTATTTT
TRBV4-1,.,TRBJ2-1,.,CASSPETRTGNEQFF,TGCGCCAGCAGCCCAGAAACTCGTACCGGTAATGAGCAGTTCTTC
TRBV2,.,TRBJ1-6,.,CASSEVSPPLHF,TGTGCCAGCAGTGAAGTCTCCCCACCCCTCCACTTT
TRBV27,TRBD1,TRBJ2-7,.,CASSPWTGGSEQYF,TGTGCCAGCAGTCCCTGGACAGGGGGGAGTGAGCAGTACTTC
TRBV7-9,TRBD1,TRBJ1-6,.,CASSLGGDSNSPLHF,TGTGCCAGCAGCTTAGGTGGGGACAGTAATTCACCCCTCCACTTT
TRBV19,TRBD2,TRBJ2-1,.,CASKTHTGGLYNEQFF,TGTGCCAGTAAAACGCACACGGGAGGCCTCTACAATGAGCAGTTCTTC
TRBV9,.,TRBJ1-6,.,CASSVGRTENSPLHF,TGTGCCAGCAGCGTAGGTCGGACAGAAAATTCACCCCTCCACTTT
TRBV12-3/TRBV12-4,.,TRBJ2-1,.,CASSFQRYNEQFF,TGTGCCAGCAGTTTTCAGCGTTACAATGAGCAGTTCTTC
TRBV6-5,.,TRBJ1-1,.,CASSYSTRQNTEAFF,TGTGCCAGCAGTTACTCTACCCGACAGAACACTGAAGCTTTCTTT
TRBV19,.,TRBJ2-2,.,CASSIGRNNGELFF,TGTGCCAGTAGTATAGGCAGAAATAACGGGGAGCTGTTTTTT
TRBV28,.,TRBJ1-4,.,CASSLSNEKLFF,TGTGCCAGCAGTTTGAGTAATGAAAAACTGTTTTTT
TRBV6-5,TRBD1,TRBJ1-2,.,CASSSQGGGGYTF,TGTGCCAGCAGTTCACAGGGGGGGGGAGGCTACACCTTC
TRBV19,.,TRBJ1-5,.,CASKGQGSNQPQHF,TGTGCCAGTAAAGGGCAGGGTAGCAATCAGCCCCAGCATTTT
TRBV5-6,.,TRBJ1-4,.,CASSLTGSSGEKLFF,TGTGCCAGCAGCTTGACAGGGAGCTCGGGTGAAAAACTGTTTTTT
TRBV10-2,.,TRBJ1-3,.,CASTREEGGNTIYF,TGCGCCAGCACCAGGGAGGAAGGCGGAAACACCATATATTTT
TRBV29-1,TRBD2,TRBJ2-1,.,CSVFPRGGSSYNEQFF,TGCAGCGTTTTCCCCCGGGGAGGGAGCTCCTACAATGAGCAGTTCTTC
TRBV21-1,.,TRBJ2-2,.,CASVGGKREDNTGELFF,TGTGCCAGCGTTGGGGGCAAGCGGGAGGATAACACCGGGGAGCTGTTTTTT
TRBV18,.,TRBJ2-5,.,CASSPRPRGLETQYF,TGTGCCAGCTCACCTCGTCCACGAGGTTTGGAGACCCAGTACTTC
TRBV20-1,.,TRBJ1-1,few,CSAPVDTEAFF,TGCAGTGCCCCGGTAGACACTGAAGCTTTCTTT
TRBV6-1,.,TRBJ1-1,.,CASSEHSRNTEAFF,TGTGCCAGCAGTGAACATAGTCGGAACACTGAAGCTTTCTTT
TRBV2,TRBD1,TRBJ2-7,.,CASPQFCRDRVSF,TGTGCCAGCCCACAATTTTGCCGGGACAGGGTGTCCTTC
TRBV2,TRBD2,TRBJ2-3,.,CATQLAGGFSRTDTQYF,TGTGCCACCCAACTAGCGGGAGGATTCTCCCGCACAGATACGCAGTATTTT
TRBV9,.,TRBJ2-2,.,CASSVDGTGELFF,TGTGCCAGCAGCGTAGACGGCACCGGGGAGCTGTTTTTT
TRBV30,.,TRBJ1-2,.,CAWRGVNYGYTF,TGTGCCTGGAGAGGGGTTAACTATGGCTACACCTTC
TRBV3-1/TRBV3-2,.,TRBJ1-2,.,CATGTPKGVYGYTF,TGTGCCACCGGGACACCAAAGGGTGTCTATGGCTACACCTTC